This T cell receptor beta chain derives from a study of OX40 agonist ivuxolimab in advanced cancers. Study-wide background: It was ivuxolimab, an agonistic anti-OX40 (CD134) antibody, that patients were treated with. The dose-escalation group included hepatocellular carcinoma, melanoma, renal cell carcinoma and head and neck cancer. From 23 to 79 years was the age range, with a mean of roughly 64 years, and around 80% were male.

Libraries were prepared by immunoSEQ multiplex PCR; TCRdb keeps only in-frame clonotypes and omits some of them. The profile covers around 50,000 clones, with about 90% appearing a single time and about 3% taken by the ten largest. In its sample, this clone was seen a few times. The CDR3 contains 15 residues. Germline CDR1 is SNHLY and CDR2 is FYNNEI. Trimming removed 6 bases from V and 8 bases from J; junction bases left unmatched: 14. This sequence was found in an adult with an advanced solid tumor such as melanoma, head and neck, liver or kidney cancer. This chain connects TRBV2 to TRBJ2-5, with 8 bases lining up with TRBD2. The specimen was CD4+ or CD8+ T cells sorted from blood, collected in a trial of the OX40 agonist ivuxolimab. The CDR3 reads CASSRGGLMLSTQYF. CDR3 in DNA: TGTGCCAGCAGCCGGGGGGGGCTGATGTTGAGTACCCAGTACTTC.